A selection of T cell receptor beta chains follows, all from one sample in a study of blood T cell repertoires in COVID-19. Here immunoSEQ multiplex PCR was the method, and the copy in TCRdb shows in-frame clones only, minus some. The table has about 200,000 clones, approximately 80% seen once. Source material: PBMCs or T cells enriched from blood (not recorded which). These receptors came from a woman between 40 and 50 years old with acute COVID-19. The CDR3 runs from the conserved cysteine through the conserved F or W. The D gene is left open where the match is weak. Rows give clone size only sometimes, using once, few, many, or a class for an expanded clone.

abundance: NA
j_gene: TRBJ1-1
d_gene: NA
v_gene: TRBV7-8
CDR3nt: TGTGCCAGCAGCCGAGATTGGGGGGACACTGAAGCTTTCTTT
CDR3aa: CASSRDWGDTEAFF

abundance: NA
j_gene: TRBJ2-6
d_gene: NA
v_gene: TRBV19
CDR3nt: TGTGCCAGTAGTATAGAGAGAGACAGGACCAACGTCCTGACTTTC
CDR3aa: CASSIERDRTNVLTF

abundance: NA
j_gene: TRBJ2-7
d_gene: NA
v_gene: TRBV9
CDR3nt: TGTGCCAGCAGCGAAAGCCCGGGGTCCCTAGGGCTCTACGAGCAGTACTTC
CDR3aa: CASSESPGSLGLYEQYF

abundance: NA
j_gene: TRBJ1-2
d_gene: NA
v_gene: TRBV5-1
CDR3nt: TGCGCCAGCAGCCTTGGACGGGGATATGGCTACACCTTC
CDR3aa: CASSLGRGYGYTF

abundance: NA
j_gene: TRBJ2-7
d_gene: TRBD1
v_gene: TRBV6-2/TRBV6-3
CDR3nt: TGTGCCAGCAGTTACACTCCGGGACAGGGGGCCTACGAGCAGTACTTC
CDR3aa: CASSYTPGQGAYEQYF

abundance: NA
j_gene: TRBJ2-1
d_gene: TRBD2
v_gene: TRBV5-1
CDR3nt: TGCGCCAGCAGCTTGGTGTTCGGGACTAGCGGGAGGGCCTTTGAGCAGTTCTTC
CDR3aa: CASSLVFGTSGRAFEQFF

abundance: NA
j_gene: TRBJ2-7
d_gene: TRBD1
v_gene: TRBV30
CDR3nt: TGTGCCTGGAGGGGAATGGGACAGGGGGTTGGCGAGCAGTACTTC
CDR3aa: CAWRGMGQGVGEQYF

abundance: NA
j_gene: TRBJ2-6
d_gene: NA
v_gene: TRBV30
CDR3nt: TGTGCCTGTACTAGAGAGAGTGACTCTGGGGCCAACGTCCTGACTTTC
CDR3aa: CACTRESDSGANVLTF

abundance: NA
j_gene: TRBJ2-5
d_gene: NA
v_gene: TRBV10-3
CDR3nt: TGTGCCATCAGTGAGTCGGAGGGGTCTTTTGAGACCCAGTACTTC
CDR3aa: CAISESEGSFETQYF

abundance: NA
j_gene: TRBJ2-3
d_gene: TRBD2
v_gene: TRBV27
CDR3nt: TGTGCCAGCAGTTTATTGGGGGGGATCACAGATACGCAGTATTTT
CDR3aa: CASSLLGGITDTQYF

abundance: once
j_gene: TRBJ1-2
d_gene: TRBD1
v_gene: TRBV7-9
CDR3nt: TGTGCCAGCAGCGAGACTCTCATACAGGGGAGCTACACCTTC
CDR3aa: CASSETLIQGSYTF

abundance: NA
j_gene: TRBJ2-7
d_gene: NA
v_gene: TRBV5-4
CDR3nt: TGTGCCAGCAGCTTGGCTCAGGGAAGCTACGAGCAGTACTTC
CDR3aa: CASSLAQGSYEQYF

abundance: NA
j_gene: TRBJ1-5
d_gene: NA
v_gene: TRBV7-2
CDR3nt: TGTGCCAGCAGCTTAGATACCTTAGGCAATCAGCCCCAGCATTTT
CDR3aa: CASSLDTLGNQPQHF

abundance: NA
j_gene: TRBJ1-5
d_gene: NA
v_gene: TRBV6-1
CDR3nt: TGTGCCAGCAGTGATCTAGAAACGAACAATCAGCCCCAGCATTTT
CDR3aa: CASSDLETNNQPQHF

abundance: NA
j_gene: TRBJ1-1
d_gene: NA
v_gene: TRBV29-1
CDR3nt: TGCAGCGTTGAGCGTAGTCAGGTGAACACTGAAGCTTTCTTT
CDR3aa: CSVERSQVNTEAFF

abundance: once
j_gene: TRBJ2-5
d_gene: NA
v_gene: TRBV7-2
CDR3nt: TGTGCCAGCAGCTTAGGGTTGACGGAGGAGACCCAGTACTTC
CDR3aa: CASSLGLTEETQYF

abundance: NA
j_gene: TRBJ1-1
d_gene: TRBD1
v_gene: TRBV19
CDR3nt: TGTGCCAGTAGTGCGACAGGGGGCACTGAAGCTTTCTTT
CDR3aa: CASSATGGTEAFF

abundance: few
j_gene: TRBJ1-6
d_gene: TRBD1
v_gene: TRBV7-9
CDR3nt: TGTGCCAGCAGCTTATTCGGCCGACAGGGCAGCTCCTATAATTCACCCCTCCACTTT
CDR3aa: CASSLFGRQGSSYNSPLHF

abundance: NA
j_gene: TRBJ1-5
d_gene: NA
v_gene: TRBV4-1
CDR3nt: TGCGCCAGCAGCCCCGGATCGGTGGGCGGCAATCAGCCCCAGCATTTT
CDR3aa: CASSPGSVGGNQPQHF

abundance: few
j_gene: TRBJ2-7
d_gene: TRBD1
v_gene: TRBV15
CDR3nt: TGTGCCACCAGCAGAGATCGCAGGGGGCTCATCGGGCAGTACTTC
CDR3aa: CATSRDRRGLIGQYF

abundance: once
j_gene: TRBJ2-5
d_gene: NA
v_gene: TRBV11-1
CDR3nt: TGTGCCAGCAGCAAGGGGGACCAAGAGACCCAGTACTTC
CDR3aa: CASSKGDQETQYF

abundance: few
j_gene: TRBJ1-1
d_gene: TRBD1
v_gene: TRBV18
CDR3nt: TGTGCCAGCTCACCATACCGACAGGGGGACACTGAAGCTTTCTTT
CDR3aa: CASSPYRQGDTEAFF

abundance: NA
j_gene: TRBJ2-2
d_gene: TRBD1
v_gene: TRBV6-5
CDR3nt: TGTGCCAGCAGTTACGCAGGGGGCGCATCCGGGGAGCTGTTTTTT
CDR3aa: CASSYAGGASGELFF

abundance: NA
j_gene: TRBJ1-2
d_gene: TRBD1
v_gene: TRBV7-9
CDR3nt: TGTGCCAGCAGACTTTCGACAGGGAGCGTAGGAGGCTACACCTTC
CDR3aa: CASRLSTGSVGGYTF

abundance: NA
j_gene: TRBJ1-2
d_gene: NA
v_gene: TRBV5-1
CDR3nt: TGCGCCAGCAGCTTGGATCTCCCACAGACCGCTAACTATGGCTACACCTTC
CDR3aa: CASSLDLPQTANYGYTF

abundance: NA
j_gene: TRBJ2-5
d_gene: TRBD2
v_gene: TRBV14
CDR3nt: TGTGCCAGCAGCCAACCCTTAGGCGGGGGAGAGACCCAGTACTTC
CDR3aa: CASSQPLGGGETQYF